This T cell receptor (beta chain) was sequenced in a study of tumor and adjacent non-tumor tissue in lung cancer. TCRbeta libraries were built with three rounds of nested PCR, modified from ARM-PCR. TCRdb passed the multiplex PCR reads through MiXCR, listing each CDR3 protein once. This table has 90,000 or so distinct CDR3 sequences, around two thirds appearing once. RNA was extracted from bulk tissue without any cell sorting. Looked up from germline, CDR1 is SGHRS and CDR2 is YFSETQ. The CDR3 totals 14 residues. A note on this clonotype: Germline is not matched at one junction end, which may reflect a read error.

The sample was lung tumor tissue. The chain couples TRBV5-1 to TRBJ1-5; D uncertain. The receptor was derived from a man in his sixties or seventies with non-small cell lung cancer. The CDR3: CASSWGDRNQPQHF. DNA for the CDR3: TGCGCAAGCAGCTGGGGTGATAGGAATCAGCCCCAGCATTTT.